The clone carrying this TCR beta chain was observed a few times. The record originates from a study of shared clonotypes between healthy human individuals. CDR3 length: 11 amino acids. V was pared by 7 bases and J by 6 bases, with 7 bases between. Germline loops: CDR1 MDHEN, CDR2 SYDVKM. Profiling relied on immunoSEQ multiplex PCR, and the TCRdb table lists in-frame clones only, not all of them. Counted here are about 490,000 clones, 75% to 85% occurring once; the ten biggest clones make up 10% to 15%. Unsorted samples used approximately 99 million PBMCs for genomic DNA. The rearrangement uses TRBV28 and TRBJ1-5; the D is unclear. Sequencing was done on a sample of PBMCs. The sequence was obtained from a woman in her forties in good health. Some clones in this sample may be carry-over from other donors' samples. The CDR3 is CASTRGQPQHF. DNA for the CDR3: TGTGCCAGCACCCGGGGTCAGCCCCAGCATTTT.